Listed below are T cell receptor beta chains from one sample, sequenced in a study of technical replicates of blood from several donors. The repertoire was sequenced with immunoSEQ multiplex PCR; TCRdb's copy has only in-frame clones and lacks some. The sample holds around 78,000 clones; 94% are singletons and the top ten take approximately 0.26%. The sequencing input was T cells isolated from PBMCs. These receptors all come from a human donor in good health. Each CDR3 is given with its conserved first and last residue. Each record gives: J gene, D gene, clone size, V gene, CDR3 DNA, CDR3 protein. A D gene is named only where the DNA matches it firmly. Only some rows state a clone size, as once, few, many or a class for expanded clones.

j_call: TRBJ1-1; d_call: .; clone_size: .; v_call: TRBV5-5; cdr3_nt: TGTGCCAGCAGCTTGGGCAGGTCCAACACTGAAGCTTTCTTT; cdr3_aa: CASSLGRSNTEAFF
j_call: TRBJ2-7; d_call: .; clone_size: .; v_call: TRBV5-1; cdr3_nt: TGCGCCAGCAGCCACGGATCGGGCTACGAGCAGTACTTC; cdr3_aa: CASSHGSGYEQYF
j_call: TRBJ1-2; d_call: .; clone_size: once; v_call: TRBV19; cdr3_nt: TGTGCCAGTAGTCGACGGGAATACCCTGGCTACACCTTC; cdr3_aa: CASSRREYPGYTF
j_call: TRBJ2-4; d_call: TRBD1; clone_size: .; v_call: TRBV5-1; cdr3_nt: TGCGCCAGCAGCTCAGGACAGGGCAGCGACATTCAGTACTTC; cdr3_aa: CASSSGQGSDIQYF
j_call: TRBJ1-1; d_call: .; clone_size: .; v_call: TRBV6-5; cdr3_nt: TGTGCCAGCAGGACACTGAACACTGAAGCTTTCTTT; cdr3_aa: CASRTLNTEAFF
j_call: TRBJ2-1; d_call: TRBD2; clone_size: .; v_call: TRBV27; cdr3_nt: TGTGCCAGCAGTTATGATCGGGGACTAGCTTGGGAGCAGTTCTTC; cdr3_aa: CASSYDRGLAWEQFF
j_call: TRBJ1-5; d_call: TRBD1; clone_size: once; v_call: TRBV6-1; cdr3_nt: TGTGCCAGCACCCGGGACAGGGGTAATCAGCCCCAGCATTTT; cdr3_aa: CASTRDRGNQPQHF
j_call: TRBJ2-2; d_call: .; clone_size: .; v_call: TRBV5-6; cdr3_nt: TGTGCCAGCAGCTTCAGGAGGGCCGGGGAGCTGTTTTTT; cdr3_aa: CASSFRRAGELFF
j_call: TRBJ2-2; d_call: .; clone_size: few; v_call: TRBV6-6; cdr3_nt: TGTGCCAGCAGTTCAGAGCTGTTTTTT; cdr3_aa: CASSSELFF
j_call: TRBJ2-1; d_call: TRBD2; clone_size: once; v_call: TRBV5-4; cdr3_nt: TGTGCCAGCAGGGGGACTAGCGGGGAGTTTAGTGAGCAGTTCTTC; cdr3_aa: CASRGTSGEFSEQFF
j_call: TRBJ1-1; d_call: .; clone_size: .; v_call: TRBV6-5; cdr3_nt: TGTGCCAGCAGTTACTGGGTAGGGGTGAACACTGAAGCTTTCTTT; cdr3_aa: CASSYWVGVNTEAFF
j_call: TRBJ2-7; d_call: .; clone_size: .; v_call: TRBV5-1; cdr3_nt: TGCGCCAGCAGCTTGGGTAGAGGCCCCTACGAGCAGTACTTC; cdr3_aa: CASSLGRGPYEQYF
j_call: TRBJ2-4; d_call: TRBD1; clone_size: .; v_call: TRBV28; cdr3_nt: TGTGCCAGCAGTGGTTCGGGACAGGGGGCTGACATTCAGTACTTC; cdr3_aa: CASSGSGQGADIQYF
j_call: TRBJ2-1; d_call: .; clone_size: .; v_call: TRBV28; cdr3_nt: TGTGCCAGCAGTTTCGGGTTTCCTGAGCAGTTCTTC; cdr3_aa: CASSFGFPEQFF
j_call: TRBJ1-6; d_call: TRBD1; clone_size: once; v_call: TRBV2; cdr3_nt: TGTGCCAGCAACAACGGGGCTCTCCGGGACAGCTATAATTCACCCCTCCACTTT; cdr3_aa: CASNNGALRDSYNSPLHF
j_call: TRBJ1-1; d_call: TRBD1; clone_size: .; v_call: TRBV27; cdr3_nt: TGTGCCAGCAGTTTCTCGGGACAGGGCAACACTGAAGCTTTCTTT; cdr3_aa: CASSFSGQGNTEAFF
j_call: TRBJ1-4; d_call: TRBD1; clone_size: once; v_call: TRBV11-2; cdr3_nt: TGTGCCAGCAGCTTATTGACGGGACAGGGGAATGAAAAACTGTTTTTT; cdr3_aa: CASSLLTGQGNEKLFF
j_call: TRBJ2-3; d_call: .; clone_size: .; v_call: TRBV4-2; cdr3_nt: TGTGCCAGCAGCCAGGAGGGGACAGTCACAGATACGCAGTATTTT; cdr3_aa: CASSQEGTVTDTQYF
j_call: TRBJ2-7; d_call: TRBD2; clone_size: .; v_call: TRBV29-1; cdr3_nt: TGCAGCGTTGAGCAGGGACTAGGCGAGTACGAGCAGTACTTC; cdr3_aa: CSVEQGLGEYEQYF
j_call: TRBJ2-1; d_call: .; clone_size: once; v_call: TRBV2; cdr3_nt: TGTGCCAGCAGTGGACTATACAATGAGCAGTTCTTC; cdr3_aa: CASSGLYNEQFF
j_call: TRBJ1-5; d_call: .; clone_size: .; v_call: TRBV7-6; cdr3_nt: TGTGCCAGCAGCTTGCCGGATCAGCCCCAGCATTTT; cdr3_aa: CASSLPDQPQHF
j_call: TRBJ2-7; d_call: .; clone_size: once; v_call: TRBV30; cdr3_nt: TGTGCCTGGAGTAGGTGGGCAGACTACGAGCAGTACTTC; cdr3_aa: CAWSRWADYEQYF
j_call: TRBJ1-2; d_call: TRBD1; clone_size: .; v_call: TRBV5-4; cdr3_nt: TGTGCCAGTCACTACAGGGGGGAGGGCTATGGCTACACCTTC; cdr3_aa: CASHYRGEGYGYTF
j_call: TRBJ1-1; d_call: .; clone_size: .; v_call: TRBV19; cdr3_nt: TGTGCCAGTAGTCTCAATGACTACGGGGGTACTGAAGCTTTCTTT; cdr3_aa: CASSLNDYGGTEAFF
j_call: TRBJ2-3; d_call: TRBD1; clone_size: once; v_call: TRBV14; cdr3_nt: TGTGCCAGCAGCCCCGGACAGGGCAGTAGAACAGATACGCAGTATTTT; cdr3_aa: CASSPGQGSRTDTQYF
j_call: TRBJ2-7; d_call: .; clone_size: .; v_call: TRBV29-1; cdr3_nt: TGCAGCTCCGGGCCCCCACTGCAAAGCGGGTCCTACGAGCAGTACTTC; cdr3_aa: CSSGPPLQSGSYEQYF
j_call: TRBJ1-5; d_call: TRBD1; clone_size: .; v_call: TRBV6-6; cdr3_nt: TGTGCCAGCAGTTCATGGGACAGGAATCAGCCCCAGCATTTT; cdr3_aa: CASSSWDRNQPQHF
j_call: TRBJ1-2; d_call: TRBD1; clone_size: .; v_call: TRBV2; cdr3_nt: TGTGCCAGCAGTGATGACAGGGCCGTTTTAATGAGCTACACCTTC; cdr3_aa: CASSDDRAVLMSYTF
j_call: TRBJ2-7; d_call: TRBD2; clone_size: .; v_call: TRBV27; cdr3_nt: TGTGCCAGCAGTTTAGGAACTAGCGGGGTCCCCATCTACGAGCAGTACTTC; cdr3_aa: CASSLGTSGVPIYEQYF
j_call: TRBJ1-2; d_call: .; clone_size: .; v_call: TRBV2; cdr3_nt: TGTGCCAGCAGCCAGGACCGGGGGGGTGGTGGCTACACCTTC; cdr3_aa: CASSQDRGGGGYTF
j_call: TRBJ2-7; d_call: .; clone_size: .; v_call: TRBV7-9; cdr3_nt: TGTGCCAGCAGCTCCGGGAAGTACGAGCAGTACTTC; cdr3_aa: CASSSGKYEQYF
j_call: TRBJ2-7; d_call: .; clone_size: .; v_call: TRBV5-4; cdr3_nt: TGTGCCAGCAGCTTGGGTGGTCTGAGCTCCTACGAGCAGTACTTC; cdr3_aa: CASSLGGLSSYEQYF
j_call: TRBJ1-1; d_call: .; clone_size: .; v_call: TRBV12-5; cdr3_nt: TGTGCTAGTGGTTTGGCATACAGGCGAGAAGCTTTCTTT; cdr3_aa: CASGLAYRREAFF
j_call: TRBJ1-6; d_call: .; clone_size: .; v_call: TRBV6-5; cdr3_nt: TGTGCCAGCACCAAGTGGGGGGGGATTTCACCCCTCCACTTT; cdr3_aa: CASTKWGGISPLHF
j_call: TRBJ1-5; d_call: TRBD1; clone_size: .; v_call: TRBV15; cdr3_nt: TGTGCCACCACCGCGGACAGGGGGCGAGTTCAGCCCCAGCATTTT; cdr3_aa: CATTADRGRVQPQHF
j_call: TRBJ2-1; d_call: TRBD1; clone_size: .; v_call: TRBV5-1; cdr3_nt: TGCGCCAGCAGATATGGATCCGGGACAGGGGGAAACAATGAGCAGTTCTTC; cdr3_aa: CASRYGSGTGGNNEQFF
j_call: TRBJ1-3; d_call: TRBD1; clone_size: .; v_call: TRBV7-9; cdr3_nt: TGTGCCAGCAGCCCCGGGACAGTTTTCTCTGGAAACACCATATATTTT; cdr3_aa: CASSPGTVFSGNTIYF
j_call: TRBJ2-7; d_call: .; clone_size: .; v_call: TRBV7-2; cdr3_nt: TGTGCCAGCAGCTCCAGACAGCCCTCCTACGAGCAGTACTTC; cdr3_aa: CASSSRQPSYEQYF
j_call: TRBJ1-1; d_call: TRBD1; clone_size: .; v_call: TRBV5-1; cdr3_nt: TGCGCCAGCAGCTTCCACCACAAGGCAGGACAGGGCCAGAACACTGAAGCTTTCTTT; cdr3_aa: CASSFHHKAGQGQNTEAFF
j_call: TRBJ1-1; d_call: TRBD1; clone_size: once; v_call: TRBV4-1; cdr3_nt: TGCGCCAGCAGCCAAGATCGACAGGGTGACACTGAAGCTTTCTTT; cdr3_aa: CASSQDRQGDTEAFF
j_call: TRBJ1-5; d_call: TRBD1; clone_size: once; v_call: TRBV19; cdr3_nt: TGTGCCAGTAGTATAAGGGAAACAGGGGGTGGCAATCAGCCCCAGCATTTT; cdr3_aa: CASSIRETGGGNQPQHF
j_call: TRBJ1-1; d_call: .; clone_size: once; v_call: TRBV6-6; cdr3_nt: TGTGCCAGCAGCCTACAGGGACCTACCCTAGAAGCTTTCTTT; cdr3_aa: CASSLQGPTLEAFF
j_call: TRBJ2-5; d_call: TRBD2; clone_size: .; v_call: TRBV5-1; cdr3_nt: TGCGCCAGCAGCTTGGGGTCTAGCGGGAGTGGAGAGACCCAGTACTTC; cdr3_aa: CASSLGSSGSGETQYF